This record covers a single T cell receptor (beta chain). Its antigen remains unidentified. These data belong to a study of shared clonotypes between healthy human individuals. CDR1 and CDR2 from the germline V gene are LNHNV and YYDKDF (reference sequence). The ends were cut back, 3 bases at V and 8 bases at J, with 13 bases in the middle. The CDR3 is made up of 14 amino acids. Profiled with immunoSEQ multiplex PCR; TCRdb holds only in-frame clones, not every one. The sample consists of 550,000 to 850,000 clones, 55% to 75% of them appearing once. Study-level findings and limits: Despite large depth, rarefaction showed incomplete sorted-subset sequencing.

This clonotype was obtained from a woman aged 30 to 39 in good health. What was sequenced was memory CD4+ T cells sorted from blood. Described subset: CD45RA-negative fraction. The V call is TRBV15, the J call TRBJ2-2; maybe TRBD2 (5 bases). CDR3 sequence reads: CATSRDRDEGELFF. CDR3 coding DNA: TGTGCCACCAGCAGGGACCGGGATGAGGGGGAGCTGTTTTTT.